The 8 T cell receptor beta chains below all came from one sample that was sequenced in a study of shared clonotypes between healthy human individuals. Using immunoSEQ multiplex PCR, the repertoire was profiled, and TCRdb retains in-frame clones only, with some absent. The sample has 2 million to 2.5 million clones, 90% to 95% seen once. Naive-designated CD8 cells lacked CD45RO, were positively enriched for CCR7, and omitted terminally differentiated effector memory CD45RA+ cells. Source material: naive CD8+ T cells from PBMCs. These receptors all stem from a young man in good health. Some clones in this sample may be carry-over from other donors' samples.

The chain combines TRBV4-3 with TRBJ2-7; TRBD1 matches at 8 bases. The germline gives CDR1 LGHNA, CDR2 YSLEER. V lost 4 bases to trimming and J lost 5 bases; unmatched junction nucleotides: 10. The CDR3 is made up of 15 amino acids. As DNA, the CDR3 is TGCGCCAGCAGCCTCTCTGGGGGCAGGGGGCACGAGCAGTACTTC. Translation gives CASSLSGGRGHEQYF.

This clone came up once. This chain connects TRBV5-6 to TRBJ2-1; D uncertain. V was trimmed by 1 base and J by 0 bases, leaving 2 bases between them. The length of the CDR3 is 13 residues. Germline V gene lookup returns CDR1 SGHDT and CDR2 YYEEEE. The CDR3, as DNA: TGTGCCAGCAGCTTGCGCTCCTACAATGAGCAGTTCTTC. Its protein product is CASSLRSYNEQFF. Full variable domain (outside the CDR3, taken from reference TRBV5-6 and TRBJ2-1): DAGVTQSPTHLIKTRGQQVTLRCSPKSGHDTVSWYQQALGQGPQFIFQYYEEEERQRGNFPDRFSGHQFPNYSSELNVNALLLGDSALYLCASSLRSYNEQFFGPGTRLTVL.

J is TRBJ2-7 and V is TRBV25-1; D perhaps matches TRBD1 (6 bases). Trimming cost V 3 bases and J 6 bases, with 15 bases left between them. The CDR3 length is 14 residues. Germline CDR1 MGHDK, CDR2 SYGVNS. CDR3 amino acids: CASSDRGVRSEQYF. The CDR3 DNA is TGTGCCAGCAGTGACAGGGGCGTTCGGTCCGAGCAGTACTTC.

On this clone itself: The identical CDR3 is also encoded by other nucleotide sequences in the sample. The V call is TRBV10-3, the J call TRBJ2-7, with 10 bases matching TRBD1. Trimming at V came to 8 bases and at J to 0 bases, leaving 1 base not matched to a gene. The CDR3 runs to 13 residues. Germline CDR1 ENHRY, CDR2 SYGVKD. CDR3 sequence (DNA): TGTGCCATCCGGGACAGGGGCTCCTACGAGCAGTACTTC. Translating it yields CAIRDRGSYEQYF.

The chain couples TRBV9 to TRBJ1-2, with D unresolved. This CDR3 is 17 amino acids long. Per the germline V gene, CDR1 is SGDLS and CDR2 is YYNGEE. Trimming removed 0 bases from V and 4 bases from J, with 19 bases in between. The CDR3 region has the DNA TGTGCCAGCAGCGTAGCTACGGTGGCGAATGTCGGCTATGGCTACACCTTC. Encoded protein: CASSVATVANVGYGYTF.

The chain has TRBV30 and TRBJ2-1, with 7 bases aligning to TRBD2. There are 14 residues in the CDR3. Per germline, CDR1 GTSNPN and CDR2 SVGIG (reference sequence). J gave up 9 bases and V 5 bases, and 13 bases lay outside the gene matches. DNA of the CDR3: TGTGCCTGGGGCCGGGGAGCGGGGAGCCCTGAGCAGTTCTTC. Translated, it gives CAWGRGAGSPEQFF.

The chain has TRBV5-1 and TRBJ2-3, with D possibly being TRBD1 (5 bases). The CDR3 has 15 amino acids. V lost 3 bases, J lost 0 bases, and 11 bases lay in between. Germline CDR1 reads SGHRS; CDR2 reads YFSETQ. CDR3 nucleotides: TGCGCCAGCAGCTCGGACAAGACTAGCACAGATACGCAGTATTTT. As protein: CASSSDKTSTDTQYF.

V usage is TRBV11-2 and J usage is TRBJ1-2; 8 bases map to TRBD1. The CDR3 totals 13 residues. The J segment lost 2 bases and the V segment lost 6 bases, leaving 2 bases of the junction unmatched. Germline-derived CDR1 and CDR2 are SGHAT and FQNNGV. The CDR3 DNA reads as TGTGCCAGCAGGGGACAGGAAAACTATGGCTACACCTTC. This gives the protein CASRGQENYGYTF.